The clone carrying this T cell receptor beta chain appeared a single time. What it recognizes is unknown. In the naive CD8 group, cells lacked CD45RO and were positively selected for CCR7, so terminally differentiated effector memory CD45RA+ cells were left out. The assay was immunoSEQ multiplex PCR, and TCRdb's table has in-frame clones only and misses some. The sample consists of roughly 810,000 clones, around 96% of them appearing once. The data were obtained in a study of shared clonotypes between healthy human individuals. This CDR3 is built from 11 residues. V lost 8 bases, J lost 6 bases, and 4 bases stayed unmatched. The germline V gene encodes CDR1 MNHEY and CDR2 SMNVEV (reference sequence). Study-wide results and limits: Clonotype sharing among donors, it was expected, would be affected by sequencing depth.

Sequenced material: naive CD8+ T cells sorted from blood. The chain couples TRBV27 to TRBJ2-7, with 7 bases aligning to TRBD2. The receptor was derived from a man aged 30 to 45 in good health. The CDR3 coding sequence is TGTGCCAGCGGCTGGGGGGGCGAGCAGTACTTC. This sequence encodes CASGWGGEQYF.